This T cell receptor beta chain stems from a study of spatial heterogeneity in lung cancer. Whole-study context: Alpha-chain detections were consistently fewer than beta-chain detections among the sequences.

One entry per CDR3 protein results from TCRdb running MiXCR on the 5' RACE reads. Of 7,000 to 8,000 distinct CDR3 sequences in the sample, almost 8.5% were seen once. Described time point: sample taken at primary tumor resection. There are 16 residues in the CDR3. Germline V gene sequence: CDR1 SGHDT, CDR2 YYEEEE. With 4 bases clipped from V and 6 bases from J, the junction kept 10 bases outside the gene matches. This clonotype is labeled as medium-sized. Its specificity is not known. Study-wide points: It was estimated that coverage of tumor T cells reached roughly 7% for alpha chains and roughly 13% for beta chains. Tumor mutation counts were tracked by expanded intratumoral alpha and beta TCR counts.

Sample: lung tumor tissue, taken at surgery. The rearrangement uses TRBV5-6 and TRBJ2-3, with 11 bases matching TRBD2. The sequence derives from a male donor with early-stage non-small cell lung cancer. Here the CDR3 DNA reads TGTGCCAGCAGCCGTGATCTAGCGGGAGGTCCCGATACGCAGTATTTT. It specifies CASSRDLAGGPDTQYF.